The present T cell receptor (beta chain) was sequenced within a study of shared clonotypes between healthy human individuals. Libraries were prepared by immunoSEQ multiplex PCR; TCRdb keeps only in-frame clonotypes and omits some of them. The sample has about 380,000 clones; 96% are singletons. This CDR3 has 12 residues. Deletions cut 6 bases from V and 4 bases from J, with 9 bases between. Per germline, CDR1 MNHEY and CDR2 SVGAGI. Sequencing input: memory CD8+ T cells sorted from blood. The subset denotes: CD45RO+ cells pooled with CCR7-negative TemRA cells. This receptor was identified in a young man in good health. This sequence joins TRBV6-5 and TRBJ1-2; maybe TRBD1 (6 bases). CDR3 in DNA: TGTGCCAGCAGGAAGGGGGGCTATGGCTACACCTTC. It is translated as CASRKGGYGYTF.